The entry that follows covers one T cell receptor beta chain sequence. Antigen unknown. The data are from a study of OX40 agonist ivuxolimab in advanced cancers. Turning to the study itself: Dose-escalation patients' cancers were hepatocellular carcinoma, melanoma, renal cell or head and neck cancer. Study-wide results and limits: There were also nonresponders showing low normalized T-cell clonal expansion.

Only in-frame clones appear in the TCRdb table, and some are missing; sequencing was by immunoSEQ multiplex PCR. This table has over 60,000 clones, almost 90% appearing once. Trimming left V 5 bases short and J 4 bases short, with 14 bases between. This CDR3 has 14 residues. The germline V gene has CDR1 GTSNPN and CDR2 SVGIG (reference sequence). The sequences come from CD4+ or CD8+ T cells sorted from blood, collected in a trial of the OX40 agonist ivuxolimab. This clonotype originated in an adult with an advanced solid tumor such as melanoma, head and neck, liver or kidney cancer. V gene TRBV30 combines with J gene TRBJ2-2, with unresolved D. The CDR3, as DNA: TGTGCCTGGCGGGCAGCATCAGGCACCGGGGAGCTGTTTTTT. Encoded protein: CAWRAASGTGELFF. Based on the CDR3 plus reference TRBV30 and TRBJ2-2, the full variable domain is SQTIHQWPATLVQPVGSPLSLECTVEGTSNPNLYWYRQAAGRGLQLLFYSVGIGQISSEVPQNLSASRPQDRQFILSSKKLLLSDSGFYLCAWRAASGTGELFFGEGSRLTVL.